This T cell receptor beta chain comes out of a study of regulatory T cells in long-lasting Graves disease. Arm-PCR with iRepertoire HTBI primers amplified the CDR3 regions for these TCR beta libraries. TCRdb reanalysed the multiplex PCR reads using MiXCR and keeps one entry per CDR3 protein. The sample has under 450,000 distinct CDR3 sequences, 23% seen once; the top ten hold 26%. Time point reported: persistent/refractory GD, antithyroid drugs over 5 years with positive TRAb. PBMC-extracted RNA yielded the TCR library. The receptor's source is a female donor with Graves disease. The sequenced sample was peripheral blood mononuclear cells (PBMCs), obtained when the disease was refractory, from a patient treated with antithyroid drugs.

The CDR3 reads CATLTAGVYQPQHF. The CDR3 DNA reads as TGTGCCACCCTCACGGCAGGGGTGTATCAGCCCCAGCATTTT. This chain links TRBV28 with TRBJ1-5; D possibly corresponds to TRBD1 (6 bases). The CDR3 is 14 amino acids. Germline assignment: CDR1 MDHEN and CDR2 SYDVKM. Trimming shortened V by 10 bases and J by 5 bases, and 18 bases separated the two germline ends.